This T cell receptor (beta chain) was captured by sequencing in a study of cytomegalovirus exposure and HLA in healthy donors. General study findings and limits: For TCR beta chains, V- and J-gene trimming was later linked to a missense DCLRE1C variant.

The CDR3 spans 17 residues. The germline gives CDR1 MGHRA, CDR2 YSYEKL. The V and J ends lost 4 bases and 1 base, in that order; junction bases with no gene match: 10. Worth noting for this clone: Its cognate antigen is unknown.

In the PCR, 60 Vbeta and 13 Jbeta primers were used. The protocol was immunoSEQ multiplex PCR, while the TCRdb copy is restricted to in-frame clones and leaves out a portion. The table lists roughly 81,000 clones, roughly 73% of them singletons. Source material: PBMCs. The chain uses TRBV4-1 and TRBJ2-5, with 9 bases matching TRBD2. The sequence was obtained from a boy aged 5-17 years in good health and CMV-seronegative. The CDR3 here is CASSRIRRGGLQETQYF. The CDR3 DNA reads as TGCGCCAGCAGCCGAATCAGGCGGGGGGGCCTCCAAGAGACCCAGTACTTC.